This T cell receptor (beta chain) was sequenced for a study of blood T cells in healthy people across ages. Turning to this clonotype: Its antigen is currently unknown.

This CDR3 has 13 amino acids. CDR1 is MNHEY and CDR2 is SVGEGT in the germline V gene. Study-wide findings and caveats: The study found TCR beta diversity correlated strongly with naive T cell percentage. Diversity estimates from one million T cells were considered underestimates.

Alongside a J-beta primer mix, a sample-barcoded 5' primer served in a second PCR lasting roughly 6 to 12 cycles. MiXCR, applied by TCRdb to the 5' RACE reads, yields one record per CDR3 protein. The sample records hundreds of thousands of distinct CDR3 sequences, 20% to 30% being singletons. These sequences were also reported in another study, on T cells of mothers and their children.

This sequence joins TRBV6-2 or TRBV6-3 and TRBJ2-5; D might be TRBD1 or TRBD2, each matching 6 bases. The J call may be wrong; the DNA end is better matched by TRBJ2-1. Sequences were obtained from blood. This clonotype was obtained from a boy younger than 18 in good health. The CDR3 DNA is TGTGCCAGCAGTGCGGGACATAGCAATGAGCAGTTCTTC. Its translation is CASSAGHSNEQFF.